Sequencing of this T cell receptor (beta chain) was carried out in a study of T cells in Graves' hyperthyroidism and ophthalmopathy. Looking at the study overall: Peripheral blood draws took place at initial diagnosis, ahead of any treatment.

This CDR3 has 13 amino acids. Germline V CDR1 and CDR2: SQVTM, ANQGSEA. Trimming at V came to 8 bases and at J to 10 bases, leaving 15 bases not matched to a gene. Worth noting for this clonotype: Antigen specificity is unknown.

Amplification of TCR beta CDR3 regions was performed using RNA transcripts as template. The HTBI primer set drove a first-round RT-PCR of the TCR CDR3. TCRdb redid the calling of the multiplex PCR reads with MiXCR, one entry per CDR3 protein. The sample carries about 560,000 distinct CDR3 sequences, 14% recorded once. General study findings and limits: Blood also contained most expanded thyroid clonotypes above 0.001.

The clonotype was recovered from a middle-aged woman with Graves' hyperthyroidism. The gene calls are TRBV29-1 and TRBJ2-5; TRBD1 matches at 8 bases. Sequencing input: blood. The CDR3 spells CSSELQAQGDQYF. CDR3 nucleotides: TGCAGCTCCGAGTTACAAGCACAGGGGGACCAGTACTTC.